This entry lists 7 T cell receptor beta chains sequenced from one sample in a study of T-cell reconstitution after alpha-beta-depleted transplantation in children (TCRdb year 2016). The library was made by PCR. TCRdb names Illumina HiSeq 2500 as the instrument used. TCR libraries were prepared with molecular barcoding, using unique molecular identifiers to normalize TCRbeta repertoire quantification. TCRdb applied fastp at Q25 and MiXCR to the public reads, then kept only in-frame beta chains. For every CDR3 protein sequence, its rows merge into one entry that carries the most common genes and DNA. The sample data list approximately 420,000 distinct CDR3 sequences, and about 11% of these were observed just once. The ten largest clones take up roughly 5% of the sample. Here the sequenced sample was PBMCs from the stem cell graft donor, taken from the stem cell graft. Receptor source: a human donor who donated a stem cell graft to a child with acute myeloid leukemia.

The table lists this clonotype with a few counts. This chain links TRBV7-2 with TRBJ2-1; D possibly corresponds to TRBD1 (7 bases). CDR3 size: 14 residues. The V gene's germline CDR1 is SGHTA and CDR2 FQGNSA. Trimming stripped 0 bases from V and 7 bases from J, with 10 bases between. DNA of the CDR3: TGTGCCAGCAGCTTAGCGTCAGGGGGGAATGAGCAGTTCTTC. Translation gives CASSLASGGNEQFF.

The genes are TRBV5-1 and TRBJ2-1, with D uncertain. V was cut by 0 bases and J by 5 bases, with 12 bases left in between. This CDR3 contains 15 residues. CDR1 is SGHRS, CDR2 YFSETQ, per germline. CDR3 residues: CASSLGRPGDNEQFF. The CDR3 DNA is TGCGCCAGCAGCTTGGGACGGCCTGGGGACAATGAGCAGTTCTTC.

This clonotype has a handful of counts. The chain has TRBV20-1 and TRBJ2-7, with D possibly being TRBD1 or TRBD2 (6 bases each). Germline V gene data show CDR1 as DFQATT and CDR2 as SNEGSKA (reference sequence). V was clipped by 3 bases and J by 1 base, with 13 bases between them. The CDR3 runs 14 residues. The DNA of the CDR3 is TGCAGTGCTAGGGGGGGCGACAGGTCCTACGAGCAGTACGTC. It is translated as CSARGGDRSYEQYV.

This clonotype was detected ten times or more. The V and J genes are TRBV13 and TRBJ2-3; D is perhaps TRBD1 (6 bases). The germline V and J ends were trimmed by 1 base and 1 base, with 18 bases remaining between them. Germline CDR1 PRHDT, CDR2 FYEKMQ (reference sequence). CDR3 length equals 18 residues. CDR3 residues: CASSLVGQREGRTDTQYF. The CDR3, as DNA: TGTGCCAGCAGCTTAGTCGGACAGCGAGAGGGTCGCACAGATACGCAGTATTTT.

This clonotype was detected a few times. CDR3 residues: CASSLRDFSYEQYF. The CDR3 DNA reads as TGTGCCAGCAGCTTAAGGGACTTCTCCTACGAGCAGTACTTC. The chain uses TRBV7-9 and TRBJ2-7, with D maybe TRBD2 (6 bases). The CDR3 is 14 amino acids. Germline V gene lookup returns CDR1 SEHNR and CDR2 FQNEAQ (reference sequence). The V gene lost 2 bases and the J gene lost 0 bases, with 8 bases spanning the gap.

V gene TRBV11-2 combines with J gene TRBJ2-4; TRBD1 or TRBD2 may be the D gene (5 bases each). The CDR3 is made up of 15 amino acids. V lost 5 bases, J lost 13 bases, and 24 bases lay in between. CDR1 is SGHAT and CDR2 is FQNNGV in the germline V gene. CDR3 sequence: CASSIGGMAKNRQYF. The CDR3 DNA is TGTGCCAGCAGCATTGGGGGTATGGCCAAAAACAGGCAGTACTTC.

This clonotype was seen repeatedly, ten times or more. This sequence joins TRBV19 and TRBJ1-4, with a possible D match to TRBD1 (6 bases). The V gene lost 4 bases and the J gene lost 4 bases, with 16 bases spanning the gap. The CDR3 contains 16 residues. Germline V lookup: CDR1 LNHDA, CDR2 SQIVND (reference sequence). The CDR3 protein is CASSTGRTASNEKLFF. The DNA of the CDR3 is TGTGCCAGTAGTACCGGGAGGACAGCAAGTAATGAAAAACTGTTTTTT.